This passage covers 20 T cell receptor beta chains from one sample sequenced in a study of cytotoxic CD8 clonotypes in ibrutinib-treated CLL. Produced via immunoSEQ multiplex PCR; TCRdb's table is partial and in-frame only. Counted here are approximately 340,000 clones, over 55% occurring once; the ten biggest clones make up about 5.9%. The source material was PBMCs, sampled after 36 months of ibrutinib treatment. These receptors were collected from a human donor with chronic lymphocytic leukemia.

This chain links TRBV5-1 with TRBJ2-3; 8 positions agree with TRBD1. The CDR3 is 14 residues long. Germline lookup yields CDR1 SGHRS and CDR2 YFSETQ. V was pared by 2 bases and J by 6 bases, with 5 bases of the junction left unmatched. The CDR3 sequence: CASSFRTGTDTQYF. The CDR3 DNA sequence: TGCGCCAGCAGCTTTCGGACAGGGACGGATACGCAGTATTTT.

This clone was counted between two and nine times. The CDR3 DNA sequence: TGTGCCAGGACCCCAGGGATCTACGAGCAGTACTTC. Translation: CARTPGIYEQYF. The chain links TRBV21-1 to TRBJ2-7; the tabulated D call, TRBD1, remains unverified against the DNA. TRBV21-1 is shown as a pseudogene. The CDR3 loop spans 12 amino acids.

The V gene is TRBV5-1, the J gene TRBJ2-7, with TRBD2 matching 7 bases. CDR1 and CDR2 (germline): SGHRS, YFSETQ. The CDR3 is 14 residues long. J lost 3 bases, V lost 0 bases, and 3 bases had no gene match. CDR3 residues: CASSLGSGVYEQYF. The CDR3 nucleotides are TGCGCCAGCAGCTTGGGGAGCGGGGTCTACGAGCAGTACTTC.

The genes are TRBV15 and TRBJ2-7; tentatively, D is TRBD1 (5 bases). Trimming stripped 0 bases from V and 3 bases from J, with 9 bases between. The CDR3 consists of 14 residues. The germline gives CDR1 LNHNV, CDR2 YYDKDF (reference sequence). Here the CDR3 reads CATSREGAFYEQYF. In nucleotides, the CDR3 is TGTGCCACCAGCAGAGAAGGGGCCTTCTACGAGCAGTACTTC.

This clone was counted between two and nine times. J is TRBJ2-7 and V is TRBV6-4; tentatively, D is TRBD1 (6 bases). Trimming cost V 3 bases and J 5 bases, with 20 bases left between them. CDR1 MRHNA and CDR2 SNTAGT come from the germline V gene. CDR3 length equals 16 residues. Here the CDR3 reads CASSESRDKGPHEQYF. DNA for the CDR3: TGTGCCAGCAGTGAATCACGGGACAAGGGGCCCCACGAGCAGTACTTC.

J is TRBJ2-5 and V is TRBV5-1; 7 bases line up with TRBD1. From germline, CDR1 is SGHRS and CDR2 YFSETQ. This CDR3 is 15 amino acids long. J gave up 5 bases and V 4 bases, and 11 bases lay outside the gene matches. CDR3 sequence: CASSQAMTGSETQYF. The CDR3 bases are TGCGCCAGCAGCCAGGCTATGACAGGGTCCGAGACCCAGTACTTC.

This rearrangement joins TRBV5-6 to TRBJ2-1; D remains ambiguous. The length of the CDR3 is 14 residues. Trimming removed 6 bases from V and 7 bases from J, with 17 bases in between. Germline V lookup: CDR1 SGHDT, CDR2 YYEEEE. CDR3 nucleotides: TGTGCCAGCACCACAAGATTGGTTAGGAATGAGCAGTTCTTC. Amino acid sequence: CASTTRLVRNEQFF. The variable domain in full, with the rest retrieved from reference TRBV5-6 and TRBJ2-1, is DAGVTQSPTHLIKTRGQQVTLRCSPKSGHDTVSWYQQALGQGPQFIFQYYEEEERQRGNFPDRFSGHQFPNYSSELNVNALLLGDSALYLCASTTRLVRNEQFFGPGTRLTVL.

A few counts support this clone. CDR3 protein: CASSPFGESADTQYF. CDR3 bases: TGCGCCAGCAGTCCTTTCGGGGAATCAGCAGATACGCAGTATTTT. This chain joins TRBV10-1 and TRBJ2-3, with D perhaps TRBD2 (5 bases). CDR1 and CDR2 (germline): WNHNN, SYGVQD (reference sequence). This CDR3 has 15 amino acids. The V gene lost 5 bases and the J gene lost 4 bases, with 16 bases spanning the gap.

This rearrangement joins TRBV5-1 to TRBJ1-1, with 7 bases lining up with TRBD1. The CDR3 loop spans 13 amino acids. Looked up from germline, CDR1 is SGHRS and CDR2 is YFSETQ. J gave up 9 bases and V 0 bases, and 5 bases lay outside the gene matches. The CDR3: CASSLGGTEKAFF. The CDR3 nucleotides are TGCGCCAGCAGCTTGGGGGGGACAGAGAAAGCTTTCTTT.

The V call is TRBV9, the J call TRBJ2-3; 10 bases are shared with TRBD2. The CDR3 contains 15 residues. The germline V gene encodes CDR1 SGDLS and CDR2 YYNGEE. V was clipped by 3 bases and J by 5 bases; unmatched bases: 6. DNA for the CDR3: TGTGCCAGCAGCGGTAGCGGGGGGCCGGGAGATACGCAGTATTTT. The encoded protein is CASSGSGGPGDTQYF.

This clone was detected a few times. V is TRBV9 and J is TRBJ2-2, with no clear D. This CDR3 is 15 amino acids long. V lost 1 base and J 6 bases, leaving 13 bases between the germline ends. Germline CDR1 and CDR2: SGDLS and YYNGEE. The CDR3 loop reads CASSVRTTWAGELFF. The CDR3 region has the DNA TGTGCCAGCAGCGTAAGGACCACTTGGGCCGGGGAGCTGTTTTTT.

V and J are TRBV10-1 and TRBJ2-3, with D perhaps given as TRBD1 or TRBD2 (5 bases each). Trimming took 4 bases from V and 0 from J, leaving 14 bases between them. CDR3 length: 16 amino acids. Germline CDR1 WNHNN, CDR2 SYGVQD (reference sequence). CDR3 in DNA: TGCGCCAGCAGTGGTTGGGACGAAGCAAGCACAGATACGCAGTATTTT. Protein sequence: CASSGWDEASTDTQYF.

The genes are TRBV7-8 and TRBJ2-7; 7 nucleotides line up with TRBD2. CDR1 is SGHVS, CDR2 FQNEAQ, per germline. The ends lost 3 bases at V and 1 base at J; junction bases unmatched: 9. The CDR3 length is 16 residues. The CDR3: CASSFGATSLSYEQYF. In DNA, the CDR3 is TGTGCCAGCAGCTTTGGGGCGACTAGCCTATCCTACGAGCAGTACTTC. The full variable domain, its missing parts supplied by reference TRBV7-8 and TRBJ2-7, is GAGVSQSPRYKVAKRGQDVALRCDPISGHVSLFWYQQALGQGPEFLTYFQNEAQLDKSGLPSDRFFAERPEGSVSTLKIQRTQQEDSAVYLCASSFGATSLSYEQYFGPGTRLTVT.

The chain links TRBV29-1 to TRBJ2-7, with D perhaps matching TRBD2 (6 bases). The ends were cut back, 6 bases at V and 2 bases at J, with 11 bases in the middle. This CDR3 is built from 12 residues. CDR1 is SQVTM and CDR2 is ANQGSEA in the germline V gene. Here the CDR3 reads CSVGGETYEQYF. CDR3 in DNA: TGCAGCGTAGGCGGGGAGACCTACGAGCAGTACTTC.

This clone was detected a few times. The chain recombines TRBV25-1 with TRBJ2-5; tentatively, D is TRBD2 (5 bases). V was clipped by 1 base and J by 7 bases, with 16 bases between them. Germline CDR1 and CDR2: MGHDK and SYGVNS. This CDR3 spans 15 amino acids. CDR3 region: CASSEFDRGIGTQYF. The CDR3 DNA reads as TGTGCCAGCAGTGAATTCGATCGGGGAATTGGGACCCAGTACTTC.

V is TRBV27 and J is TRBJ2-7; no definite D call. CDR1 MNHEY and CDR2 SMNVEV come from the germline V gene (reference sequence). V was pared by 5 bases and J by 5 bases, with 22 bases between. The CDR3 is 16 residues long. The CDR3 loop is CASSPRALGSSHEQYF. CDR3 coding DNA: TGTGCCAGCAGTCCTCGGGCCCTGGGAAGTAGCCACGAGCAGTACTTC.

CDR3 coding DNA: TGCGCCAGCAGCTTCGACGGGAGACCGCCGAGGGAGCAGTACTTC. This translates into CASSFDGRPPREQYF. The chain links TRBV5-1 to TRBJ2-7; a possible D gene is TRBD2 (6 bases). Germline V CDR1 and CDR2: SGHRS, YFSETQ. CDR3 length: 15 residues. V lost 2 bases to trimming and J lost 7 bases, with 19 bases between them.

The chain combines TRBV10-3 with TRBJ1-2; D gene ambiguous. This CDR3 has 12 residues. Germline values: CDR1 ENHRY, CDR2 SYGVKD. V was shortened by 7 bases and J by 3 bases, with 9 bases between the two germline ends. CDR3 residues: CAINRQDYGYTF. CDR3 nucleotide sequence: TGTGCCATCAATAGGCAGGACTATGGCTACACCTTC.

The chain employs TRBV29-1 and TRBJ2-3, with 11 bases fitting TRBD2. The V gene's germline CDR1 is SQVTM and CDR2 ANQGSEA. Unmatched junction bases numbered 8, after V lost 6 bases and J lost 3 bases. The CDR3 has 15 amino acids. CDR3 DNA sequence: TGCAGCGTCGCCCCGACTAGCGGGGTAACAGATACGCAGTATTTT. It is translated as CSVAPTSGVTDTQYF.

The rearrangement joins TRBV18 to TRBJ2-5, with TRBD1 identical over 9 bases. The CDR3 sequence is 16 residues long. The germline V gene encodes CDR1 KGHSH and CDR2 LQKENI. V was clipped by 2 bases and J by 4 bases; unmatched bases: 8. This CDR3 reads CASSPLQGAPLETQYF. CDR3 sequence (DNA): TGTGCCAGCTCACCATTACAGGGGGCACCCCTAGAGACCCAGTACTTC.